The T cell receptor (beta chain) described here comes from a study of T cells in Graves' hyperthyroidism and ophthalmopathy. There were TCR beta CDR3 regions amplified from RNA transcripts. With the HTBI primer set, the TCR CDR3 went through a first round of RT-PCR. From the multiplex PCR reads, TCRdb called clonotypes with MiXCR, one entry per CDR3 protein. The repertoire holds under 400,000 distinct CDR3 sequences, roughly 20% seen once, with under 55% in the top ten. There are 11 residues in the CDR3. CDR1 and CDR2 from the germline V gene are DFQATT and SNEGSKA (reference sequence). The V end lost 3 bases, the J end lost 7 bases, and 9 bases lay between the germline ends. Graves' hyperthyroidism without ophthalmopathy progression within 18 months was termed stable. Patients aged 18 to 65 had newly diagnosed hyperthyroidism of under 2 months' duration. This clonotype has a count of ten or more.

The receptor comes from a woman between 45 and 65 years old with Graves' hyperthyroidism. The sequencing sample was made of blood. The chain has TRBV20-1 and TRBJ1-1; D might be TRBD1 (5 bases). In nucleotides, the CDR3 is TGCAGTGCTAGCGGGGACGGTGAAGCTTTCTTT. Translated: CSASGDGEAFF.